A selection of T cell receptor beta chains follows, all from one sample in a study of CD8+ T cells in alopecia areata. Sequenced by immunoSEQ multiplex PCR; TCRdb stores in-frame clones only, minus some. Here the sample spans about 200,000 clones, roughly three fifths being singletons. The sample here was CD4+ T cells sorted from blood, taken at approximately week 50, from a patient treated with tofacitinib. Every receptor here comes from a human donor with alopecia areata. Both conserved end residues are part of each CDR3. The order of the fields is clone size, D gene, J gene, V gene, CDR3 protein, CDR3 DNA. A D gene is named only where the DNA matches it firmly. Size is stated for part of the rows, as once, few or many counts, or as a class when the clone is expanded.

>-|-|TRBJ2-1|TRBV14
CASSQLAPIVEQFF
TGTGCCAGCAGCCAACTAGCCCCCATCGTTGAGCAGTTCTTC
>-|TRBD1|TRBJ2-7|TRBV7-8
CASSAGTGVYEQYF
TGTGCCAGCAGCGCCGGGACAGGCGTTTACGAGCAGTACTTC
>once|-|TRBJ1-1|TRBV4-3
CASSQAPVAGSEAFF
TGCGCCAGCAGCCAGGCCCCGGTGGCGGGGAGTGAAGCTTTCTTT
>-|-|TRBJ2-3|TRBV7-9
CASSFQGRTDTQYF
TGTGCCAGCAGCTTTCAGGGGCGGACAGATACGCAGTATTTT
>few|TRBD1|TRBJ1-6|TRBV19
CASTPTGTGNSPLHF
TGTGCCAGTACCCCCACCGGGACAGGTAACTCACCCCTCCACTTT
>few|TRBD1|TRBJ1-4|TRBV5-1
CASSRRQGAFEKLFF
TGCGCCAGCAGCAGACGACAGGGGGCATTTGAAAAACTGTTTTTT
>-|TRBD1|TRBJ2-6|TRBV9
CASSVGDRSLASGANVLTF
TGTGCCAGCAGCGTAGGGGACAGATCTTTGGCCTCTGGGGCCAACGTCCTGACTTTC
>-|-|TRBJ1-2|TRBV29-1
CSVEPDFGNGYTF
TGCAGCGTTGAGCCAGATTTTGGAAATGGCTACACCTTC
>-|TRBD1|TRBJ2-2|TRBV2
CASRRQGAGAGELFF
TGTGCCAGCAGGAGACAGGGGGCAGGGGCCGGGGAGCTGTTTTTT
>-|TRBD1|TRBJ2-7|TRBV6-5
CASTAGQAYEQYF
TGTGCCAGCACAGCTGGACAGGCCTACGAGCAGTACTTC
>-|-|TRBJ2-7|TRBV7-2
CASSFPGHSYEQYF
TGTGCCAGCAGCTTCCCAGGCCACTCCTACGAGCAGTACTTC
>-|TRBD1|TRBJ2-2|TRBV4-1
CASSQTGINTGELFF
TGCGCCAGCAGCCAGACAGGGATCAACACCGGGGAGCTGTTTTTT
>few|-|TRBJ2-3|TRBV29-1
CSVSNRGAPPTDTQYF
TGCAGCGTCAGCAACCGGGGGGCCCCCCCCACAGATACGCAGTATTTT
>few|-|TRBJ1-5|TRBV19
CASSPQGGLGQPQHF
TGTGCCAGTTCCCCCCAGGGAGGGTTAGGTCAGCCCCAGCATTTT
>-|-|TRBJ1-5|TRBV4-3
CASSQEEHQPQHF
TGCGCCAGCAGCCAGGAGGAACATCAGCCCCAGCATTTT
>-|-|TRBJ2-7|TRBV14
CASSQDGVGRRYEQYF
TGTGCCAGCAGCCAAGATGGCGTCGGCAGAAGGTACGAGCAGTACTTC
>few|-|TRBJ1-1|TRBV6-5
CASSRRNTEAFF
TGTGCCAGCAGCCGACGAAACACTGAAGCTTTCTTT
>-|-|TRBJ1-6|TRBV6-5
CASRSQGTNNSPLHF
TGTGCCAGCCGTAGTCAGGGGACGAATAATTCACCCCTCCACTTT
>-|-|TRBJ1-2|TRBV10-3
CAISSGNYGYTF
TGTGCCATCAGTTCAGGGAACTATGGCTACACCTTC
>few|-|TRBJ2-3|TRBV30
CAWSEGRTATTDTQYF
TGTGCCTGGAGTGAAGGAAGGACAGCGACCACAGATACGCAGTATTTT
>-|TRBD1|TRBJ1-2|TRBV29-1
CSVGQDTF
TGCAGCGTCGGACAGGACACCTTC
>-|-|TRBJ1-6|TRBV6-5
CASSPQGISNSPLHF
TGTGCCAGCAGCCCTCAGGGGATCAGTAATTCACCCCTCCACTTT
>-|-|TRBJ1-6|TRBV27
CASSLRGYNSPLHF
TGTGCCAGCAGTTTGCGGGGATATAATTCACCCCTCCACTTT
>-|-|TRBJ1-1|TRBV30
CAWKGSRTEAFF
TGTGCCTGGAAGGGCAGCCGGACTGAAGCTTTCTTT